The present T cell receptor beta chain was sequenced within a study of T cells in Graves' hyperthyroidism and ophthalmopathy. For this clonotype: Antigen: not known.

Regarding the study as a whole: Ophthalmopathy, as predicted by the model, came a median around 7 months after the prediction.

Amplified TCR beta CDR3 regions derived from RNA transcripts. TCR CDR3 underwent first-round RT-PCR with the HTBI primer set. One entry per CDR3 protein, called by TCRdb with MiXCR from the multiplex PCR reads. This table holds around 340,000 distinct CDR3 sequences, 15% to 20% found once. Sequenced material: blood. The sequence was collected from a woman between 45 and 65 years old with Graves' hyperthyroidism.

DNA of the CDR3: TGTGCCAGCAGCCCTCAGGGGGTGGTCGCGCAGTATTTT. This sequence encodes CASSPQGVVAQYF. V and J are TRBV7-9 and TRBJ2-3; the match to TRBD1 covers 7 bases. Germline CDR1 and CDR2: SEHNR and FQNEAQ (reference sequence). CDR3 length: 13 residues. V was pared by 5 bases and J by 10 bases, with 9 bases of the junction left unmatched.